Below, 20 T cell receptor beta chains from the same sample are listed, as sequenced in a study of Ad26.COV2.S vaccination and SARS-CoV-2 variants. Assay used: immunoSEQ multiplex PCR; TCRdb lists only in-frame clones, some missing. The top ten clones hold 5% of a sample with 300,000 to 400,000 clones, about 89% of them seen once. Treatment of the sample: roughly 19 received Ad26.COV2.S at low or high dose, single or two shots; five or six received placebo; per-sample allocation not given. The samples were gathered on day 63 after the first injection of vaccine or placebo. The starting material was peripheral blood, obtained in a trial of Ad26.COV2.S vaccine versus placebo. Every receptor here comes from a person aged 18 to 65 who received the Ad26.COV2.S COVID-19 vaccine or a placebo.

The V gene is TRBV3-1 (or the pseudogene TRBV3-2), the J gene TRBJ1-5; D gene ambiguous. The CDR3 consists of 15 residues. V lost 3 bases and J lost 0, with 9 bases in between. The germline V gene encodes CDR1 LGHDT and CDR2 YNNKEL (reference sequence). CDR3 in amino acids: CASSHAVPSNQPQHF. The CDR3 nucleotides read TGTGCCAGCAGCCACGCAGTCCCTAGCAATCAGCCCCAGCATTTT.

CDR3 loop: CASSFFGETQYF. Here the CDR3 DNA reads TGTGCCAGCAGCTTCTTTGGGGAGACCCAGTACTTC. V is TRBV5-4 and J is TRBJ2-5; D unclear. CDR3 length: 12 residues. CDR1 SGHNT and CDR2 YYREEE come from the germline V gene (reference sequence). Trimming removed 2 bases at V and 5 bases at J, with 7 bases between.

The chain is built from TRBV11-2 and TRBJ2-7; TRBD2 agrees at 8 bases. The germline gives CDR1 SGHAT, CDR2 FQNNGV. J gave up 2 bases and V 6 bases, and 3 bases lay outside the gene matches. The CDR3 loop spans 13 amino acids. For the CDR3, the DNA is TGTGCCAGCAGGGGGACTAGAACCTACGAGCAGTACTTC. The encoded protein is CASRGTRTYEQYF.

This chain uses TRBV19 with TRBJ1-4; TRBD1 matches 9 bases. Germline loops: CDR1 LNHDA, CDR2 SQIVND (reference sequence). This CDR3 contains 16 residues. Trimming at V came to 2 bases and at J to 5 bases, leaving 6 bases not matched to a gene. The CDR3 region is CASSISGQGGNEKLFF. CDR3 DNA: TGTGCCAGTAGTATATCGGGACAGGGCGGAAATGAAAAACTGTTTTTT.

The CDR3 loop is CASSVRQGSSYEQYF. CDR3 sequence (DNA): TGTGCCAGCAGTGTTCGACAGGGAAGCTCCTACGAGCAGTACTTC. The chain is built from TRBV2 and TRBJ2-7; 7 positions agree with TRBD1. After removal of 4 bases from V and 0 bases from J, the junction contained 6 bases not matched to a gene. The CDR3 extends over 15 amino acids. Per germline, CDR1 SNHLY and CDR2 FYNNEI.

The J gene is TRBJ1-1, the V gene TRBV19; a weak D match, TRBD1 (6 bases). The CDR3 is 15 residues long. The V gene lost 7 bases and the J gene lost 1 base, with 16 bases spanning the gap. Per germline, CDR1 LNHDA and CDR2 SQIVND (reference sequence). The CDR3 DNA sequence: TGTGCCAGTACCCCACGGGAGGGGGGGAACACTGAAGCTTTCTTT. This translates into CASTPREGGNTEAFF.

The rearrangement joins TRBV28 to TRBJ1-4; D is possibly TRBD1 (5 bases). V lost 3 bases and J lost 10, with 6 bases in between. CDR3 size: 11 residues. CDR1 MDHEN and CDR2 SYDVKM come from the germline V gene. The CDR3 spells CASSFGGKLFF. The CDR3 bases are TGTGCCAGCAGTTTTGGGGGAAAACTGTTTTTT.

Only a few counts were recorded for this clone. The chain combines TRBV11-1 with TRBJ2-7; D is possibly TRBD1 (7 bases). Trimming took off 4 bases at V and 0 bases at J, with 13 bases between the two ends. Per the germline V gene, CDR1 is SGHAT and CDR2 is FQDESV (reference sequence). This CDR3 spans 15 amino acids. The chain's CDR3 is CASSYQGGPSYEQYF. In DNA, the CDR3 is TGTGCCAGCAGCTATCAGGGGGGCCCCTCCTACGAGCAGTACTTC.

The chain joins TRBV5-6 to TRBJ2-7; D not resolved. Trimming removed 4 bases at V and 0 bases at J, with 11 bases between. The CDR3 sequence is 14 residues long. Per the germline V gene, CDR1 is SGHDT and CDR2 is YYEEEE. CDR3 amino acids: CASSRRVSSYEQYF. The CDR3 coding sequence is TGTGCCAGCAGCAGACGGGTGAGCTCCTACGAGCAGTACTTC.

The rearrangement joins TRBV5-1 to TRBJ2-1; 13 bases align to TRBD2. The CDR3 is 16 residues long. CDR1 and CDR2 from the germline V gene are SGHRS and YFSETQ. Losses at the gene ends were 4 bases for V and 3 bases for J; bases not matched to a gene: 4. The CDR3 DNA sequence: TGCGCCAGCAGCCTAGGACTAGCGGGAGACTACAATGAGCAGTTCTTC. Translated, it gives CASSLGLAGDYNEQFF.

The chain is built from TRBV5-1 and TRBJ2-7; no clear D. Germline V gives CDR1 SGHRS, CDR2 YFSETQ. This CDR3 has 12 residues. Deletions cut 4 bases from V and 1 base from J, with 6 bases between. The CDR3: CASSAQSYEQYF. In nucleotides, the CDR3 is TGCGCCAGCAGCGCCCAATCCTACGAGCAGTACTTC.

V gene TRBV7-6 combines with J gene TRBJ2-7; 10 nucleotides agree with TRBD1. Unmatched junction bases numbered 6, after V lost 5 bases and J lost 2 bases. The CDR3 is made up of 15 amino acids. CDR1 is SGHVS and CDR2 is FNYEAQ in the germline V gene. The CDR3 region is CASSPGQGRAYEQYF. DNA for the CDR3: TGTGCCAGCAGCCCGGGACAGGGGCGAGCCTACGAGCAGTACTTC. The entire variable domain, with the rest obtained from reference TRBV7-6 and TRBJ2-7, is as follows: GAGVSQSPRYKVTKRGQDVALRCDPISGHVSLYWYRQALGQGPEFLTYFNYEAQQDKSGLPNDRFSAERPEGSISTLTIQRTEQRDSAMYRCASSPGQGRAYEQYFGPGTRLTVT.

This clone was observed a handful of times. The rearrangement joins TRBV7-8 to TRBJ2-1; D unresolved. The CDR3 loop spans 15 amino acids. The V end was cut by 0 bases, the J end by 4 bases, with 10 bases between. Germline values: CDR1 SGHVS, CDR2 FQNEAQ. This chain's CDR3 is CASSLARISYNEQFF. In DNA, the CDR3 is TGTGCCAGCAGCTTAGCCCGGATCTCATACAATGAGCAGTTCTTC.

This clone was counted a few times. V is TRBV6-6 and J is TRBJ1-2; perhaps TRBD1 as D (5 bases). CDR3 size: 16 residues. Looked up from germline, CDR1 is MNHNY and CDR2 is SVGAGI (reference sequence). Trimming removed 4 bases from V and 6 bases from J, with 21 bases in between. Here the CDR3 reads CASSSSSPGRHHGYTF. CDR3 sequence (DNA): TGTGCCAGCAGTTCCAGCTCGCCAGGGCGTCATCATGGCTACACCTTC.

This chain links TRBV5-1 with TRBJ2-7; 10 nucleotides line up with TRBD2. Losses at the gene ends were 3 bases for V and 4 bases for J; bases not matched to a gene: 1. CDR1 and CDR2 (germline): SGHRS, YFSETQ. CDR3 length: 13 residues. CDR3 residues: CASSSLAGYEQYF. The CDR3 DNA reads as TGCGCCAGCAGCTCACTAGCGGGGTACGAGCAGTACTTC.

The chain uses TRBV27 and TRBJ2-7; possibly TRBD1 for D (6 bases). CDR1 MNHEY and CDR2 SMNVEV come from the germline V gene (reference sequence). Between the trimmed V and J ends, which lost 3 bases and 4 bases, there was a span of 13 bases. CDR3 length: 14 amino acids. The CDR3: CASSFAGTRYEQYF. The CDR3 coding sequence is TGTGCCAGCAGTTTTGCCGGGACACGTTACGAGCAGTACTTC.

The rearrangement uses TRBV7-9 and TRBJ2-7, with D unclear. Trimming shortened V by 5 bases and J by 0 bases, and 11 bases separated the two germline ends. CDR1 is SEHNR and CDR2 is FQNEAQ in the germline V gene (reference sequence). The CDR3 has 14 amino acids. The chain's CDR3 is CASSTDTVSYEQYF. In DNA, the CDR3 is TGTGCCAGCAGCACAGACACGGTCTCCTACGAGCAGTACTTC.

The chain couples TRBV28 to TRBJ2-7, with 10 bases fitting TRBD1. This CDR3 has 18 residues. The V gene's germline CDR1 is MDHEN and CDR2 SYDVKM. The J segment lost 0 bases and the V segment lost 5 bases, leaving 13 bases of the junction unmatched. For the CDR3, the DNA is TGTGCCAGCAGTCCGACAGGGGGCATCTTTGATTTCTCCTACGAGCAGTACTTC. Its protein is CASSPTGGIFDFSYEQYF.

In its sample, this clone was seen once. The DNA of the CDR3 is TGTGCCAGCAGCTTGGCCCTAGCGGGGTACTACGAGCAGTACTTC. Translation gives CASSLALAGYYEQYF. The rearrangement links TRBV7-2 to TRBJ2-7, with 9 bases matching TRBD2. The CDR3 runs 15 residues. Trimming took 3 bases from V and 3 from J; bases not matched to a gene: 6. From germline, CDR1 is SGHTA and CDR2 FQGNSA.

The rearrangement uses TRBV5-5 and TRBJ2-3, with a possible D match to TRBD1 (6 bases). The ends were cut back, 2 bases at V and 1 base at J, with 14 bases in the middle. CDR1 and CDR2 from the germline V gene are SGHKS and YYEKEE (reference sequence). This CDR3 is 16 amino acids long. The CDR3 DNA is TGTGCCAGCAGCTTTGGACAGAAAATGGGCACAGATACGCAGTATTTT. As protein: CASSFGQKMGTDTQYF.